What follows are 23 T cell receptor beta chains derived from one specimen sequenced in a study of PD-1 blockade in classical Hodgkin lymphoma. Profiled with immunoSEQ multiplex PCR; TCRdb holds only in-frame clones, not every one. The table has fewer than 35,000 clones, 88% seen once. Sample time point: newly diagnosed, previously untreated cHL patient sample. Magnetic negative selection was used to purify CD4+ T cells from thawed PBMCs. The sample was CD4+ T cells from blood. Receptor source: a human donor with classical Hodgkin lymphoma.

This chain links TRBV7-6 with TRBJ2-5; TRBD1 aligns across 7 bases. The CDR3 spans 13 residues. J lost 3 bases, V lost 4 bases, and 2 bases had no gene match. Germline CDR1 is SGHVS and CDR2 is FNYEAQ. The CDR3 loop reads CASSWDREETQYF. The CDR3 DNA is TGTGCCAGCAGCTGGGACAGAGAAGAGACCCAGTACTTC.

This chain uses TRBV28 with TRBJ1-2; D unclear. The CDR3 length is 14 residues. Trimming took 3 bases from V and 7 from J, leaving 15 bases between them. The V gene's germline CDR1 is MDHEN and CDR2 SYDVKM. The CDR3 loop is CASSFAAGPLGYTF. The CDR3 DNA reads TGTGCCAGCAGTTTTGCGGCAGGACCCCTTGGCTACACCTTC.

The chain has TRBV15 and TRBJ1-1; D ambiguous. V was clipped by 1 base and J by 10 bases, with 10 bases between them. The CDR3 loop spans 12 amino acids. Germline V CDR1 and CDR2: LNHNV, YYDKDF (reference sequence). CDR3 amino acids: CATSRAEVRAFF. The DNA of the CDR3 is TGTGCCACCAGCAGAGCAGAGGTGAGAGCTTTCTTT.

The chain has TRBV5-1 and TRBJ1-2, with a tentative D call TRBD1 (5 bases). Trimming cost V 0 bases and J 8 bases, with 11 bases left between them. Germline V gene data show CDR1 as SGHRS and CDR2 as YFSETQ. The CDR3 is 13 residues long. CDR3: CASSLESGRGYTF. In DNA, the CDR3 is TGCGCCAGCAGCTTGGAATCAGGGCGAGGCTACACCTTC.

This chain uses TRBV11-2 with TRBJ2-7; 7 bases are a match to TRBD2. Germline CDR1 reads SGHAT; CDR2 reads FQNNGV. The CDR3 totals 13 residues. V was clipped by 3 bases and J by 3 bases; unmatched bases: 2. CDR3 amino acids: CASSFGGYYEQYV. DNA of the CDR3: TGTGCCAGCAGCTTCGGGGGGTACTACGAGCAGTACGTC.

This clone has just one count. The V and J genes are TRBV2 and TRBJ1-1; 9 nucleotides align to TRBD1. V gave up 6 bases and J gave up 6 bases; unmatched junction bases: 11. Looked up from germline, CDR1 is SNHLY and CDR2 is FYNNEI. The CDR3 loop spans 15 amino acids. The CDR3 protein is CASRSRDRAGAEAFF. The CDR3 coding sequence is TGTGCCAGCAGGAGCCGGGACAGGGCGGGAGCTGAAGCTTTCTTT.

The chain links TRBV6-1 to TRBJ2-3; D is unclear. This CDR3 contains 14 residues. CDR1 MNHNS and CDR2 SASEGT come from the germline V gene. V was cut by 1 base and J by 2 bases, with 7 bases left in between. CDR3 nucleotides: TGTGCCAGCAGTGAAGGAGAGATCACAGATACGCAGTATTTT. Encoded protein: CASSEGEITDTQYF.

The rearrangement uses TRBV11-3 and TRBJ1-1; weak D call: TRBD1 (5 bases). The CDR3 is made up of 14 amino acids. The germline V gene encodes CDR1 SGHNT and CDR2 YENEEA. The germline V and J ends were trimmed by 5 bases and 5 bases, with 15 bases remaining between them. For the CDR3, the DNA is TGTGCCAGCAGCGGGAGGGGAGTAAGTACTGAAGCTTTCTTT. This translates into CASSGRGVSTEAFF. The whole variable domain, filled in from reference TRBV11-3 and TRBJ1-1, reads EAGVVQSPRYKIIEKKQPVAFWCNPISGHNTLYWYLQNLGQGPELLIRYENEEAVDDSQLPKDRFSAERLKGVDSTLKIQPAELGDSAVYLCASSGRGVSTEAFFGQGTRLTVV.

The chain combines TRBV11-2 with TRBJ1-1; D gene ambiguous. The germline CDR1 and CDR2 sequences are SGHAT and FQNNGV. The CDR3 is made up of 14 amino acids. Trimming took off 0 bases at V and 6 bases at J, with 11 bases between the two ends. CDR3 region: CASSLEGIGAEAFF. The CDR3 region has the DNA TGTGCCAGCAGCTTAGAGGGAATTGGGGCTGAAGCTTTCTTT.

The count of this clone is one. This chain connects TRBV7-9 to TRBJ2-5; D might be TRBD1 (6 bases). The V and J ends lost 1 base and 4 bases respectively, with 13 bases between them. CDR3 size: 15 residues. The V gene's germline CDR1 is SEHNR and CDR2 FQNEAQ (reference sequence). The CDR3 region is CASSLDQGTGETQYF. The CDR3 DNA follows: TGTGCCAGCAGCTTAGATCAGGGGACGGGAGAGACCCAGTACTTC.

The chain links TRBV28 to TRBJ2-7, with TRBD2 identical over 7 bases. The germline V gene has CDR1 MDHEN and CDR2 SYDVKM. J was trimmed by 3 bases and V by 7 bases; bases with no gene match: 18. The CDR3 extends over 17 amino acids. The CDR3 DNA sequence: TGTGCCAGCATCGGCAGGCTAGCGGTTGGGGTCGGCTACGAGCAGTACTTC. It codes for CASIGRLAVGVGYEQYF.

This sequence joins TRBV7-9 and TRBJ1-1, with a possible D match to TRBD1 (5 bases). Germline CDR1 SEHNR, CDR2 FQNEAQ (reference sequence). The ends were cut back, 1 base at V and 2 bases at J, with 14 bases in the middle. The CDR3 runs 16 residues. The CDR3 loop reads CASSLDGRGGNTEAFF. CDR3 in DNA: TGTGCCAGCAGCTTAGATGGTCGGGGGGGAAACACTGAAGCTTTCTTT.

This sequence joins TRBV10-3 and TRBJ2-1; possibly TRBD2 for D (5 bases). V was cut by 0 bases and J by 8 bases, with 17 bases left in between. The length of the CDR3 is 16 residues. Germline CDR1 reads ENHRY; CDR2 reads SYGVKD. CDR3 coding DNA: TGTGCCATCAGTGAGTCGAGGGTGGGAGCGGAATATGAGCAGTTCTTC. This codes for CAISESRVGAEYEQFF.

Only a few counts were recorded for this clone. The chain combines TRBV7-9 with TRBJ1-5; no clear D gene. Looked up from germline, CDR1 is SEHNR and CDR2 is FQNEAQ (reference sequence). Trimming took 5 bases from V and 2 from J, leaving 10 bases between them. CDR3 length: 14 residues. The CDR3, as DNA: TGTGCCAGCAGCCGCGAGGCAGGCAATCAGCCCCAGCATTTT. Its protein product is CASSREAGNQPQHF.

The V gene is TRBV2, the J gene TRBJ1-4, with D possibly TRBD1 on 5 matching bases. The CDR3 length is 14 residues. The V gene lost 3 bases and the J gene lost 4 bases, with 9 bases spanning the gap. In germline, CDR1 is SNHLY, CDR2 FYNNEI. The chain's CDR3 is CASSEVGLNEKLFF. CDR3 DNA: TGTGCCAGCAGTGAGGTGGGACTTAATGAAAAACTGTTTTTT.

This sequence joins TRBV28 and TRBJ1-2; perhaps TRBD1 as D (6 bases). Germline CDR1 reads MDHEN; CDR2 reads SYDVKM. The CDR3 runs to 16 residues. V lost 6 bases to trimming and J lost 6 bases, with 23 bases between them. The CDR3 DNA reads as TGTGCCAGCAGCCCTCTCAGGGGACTTCCATGGCATGGCTACACCTTC. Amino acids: CASSPLRGLPWHGYTF.

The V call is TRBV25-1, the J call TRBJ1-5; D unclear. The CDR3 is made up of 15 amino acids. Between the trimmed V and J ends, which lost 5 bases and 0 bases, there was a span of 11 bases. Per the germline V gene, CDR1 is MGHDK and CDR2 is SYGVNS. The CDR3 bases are TGTGCCAGCAGTTCCCAGACTTATAGCAATCAGCCCCAGCATTTT. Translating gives CASSSQTYSNQPQHF.

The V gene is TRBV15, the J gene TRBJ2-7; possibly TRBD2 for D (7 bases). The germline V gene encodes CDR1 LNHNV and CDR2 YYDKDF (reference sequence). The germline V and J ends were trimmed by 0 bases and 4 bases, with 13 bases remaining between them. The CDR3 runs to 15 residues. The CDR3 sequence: CATSRDRRGAYEQYF. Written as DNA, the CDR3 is TGTGCCACCAGCAGAGATAGACGGGGGGCTTACGAGCAGTACTTC.

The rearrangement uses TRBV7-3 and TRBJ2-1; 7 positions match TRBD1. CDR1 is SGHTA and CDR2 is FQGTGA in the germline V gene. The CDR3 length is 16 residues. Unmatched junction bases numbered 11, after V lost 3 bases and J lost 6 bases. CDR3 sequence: CASSFTDRLWANEQFF. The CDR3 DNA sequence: TGTGCCAGCAGCTTCACGGACAGGCTGTGGGCCAATGAGCAGTTCTTC.

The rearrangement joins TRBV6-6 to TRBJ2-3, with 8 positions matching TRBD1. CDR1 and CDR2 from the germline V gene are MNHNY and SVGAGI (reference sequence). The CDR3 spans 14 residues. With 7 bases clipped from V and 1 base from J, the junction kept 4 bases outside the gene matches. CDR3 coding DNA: TGTGCCAGCAAATTGACAGGGGGCACAGATACGCAGTATTTT. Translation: CASKLTGGTDTQYF.

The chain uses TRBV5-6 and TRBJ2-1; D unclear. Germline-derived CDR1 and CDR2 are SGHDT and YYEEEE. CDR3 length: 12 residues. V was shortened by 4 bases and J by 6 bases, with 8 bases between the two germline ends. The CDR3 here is CASSRTLNEQFF. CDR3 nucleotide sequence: TGTGCCAGCAGCAGGACCCTCAATGAGCAGTTCTTC.

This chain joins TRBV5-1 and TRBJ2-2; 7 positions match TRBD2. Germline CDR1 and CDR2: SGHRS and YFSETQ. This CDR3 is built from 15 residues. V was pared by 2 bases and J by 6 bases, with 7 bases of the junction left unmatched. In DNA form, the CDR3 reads TGCGCCAGCAGCTTAAAAGCGGGGTTCTCCGGGGAGCTGTTTTTT. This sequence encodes CASSLKAGFSGELFF.

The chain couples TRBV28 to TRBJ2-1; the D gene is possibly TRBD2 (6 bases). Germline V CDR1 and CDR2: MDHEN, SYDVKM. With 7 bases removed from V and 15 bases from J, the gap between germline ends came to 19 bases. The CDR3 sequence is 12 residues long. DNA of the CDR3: TGTGCCAGCACCGCCATAGGGGACTCCCGGTTCTTC. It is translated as CASTAIGDSRFF.